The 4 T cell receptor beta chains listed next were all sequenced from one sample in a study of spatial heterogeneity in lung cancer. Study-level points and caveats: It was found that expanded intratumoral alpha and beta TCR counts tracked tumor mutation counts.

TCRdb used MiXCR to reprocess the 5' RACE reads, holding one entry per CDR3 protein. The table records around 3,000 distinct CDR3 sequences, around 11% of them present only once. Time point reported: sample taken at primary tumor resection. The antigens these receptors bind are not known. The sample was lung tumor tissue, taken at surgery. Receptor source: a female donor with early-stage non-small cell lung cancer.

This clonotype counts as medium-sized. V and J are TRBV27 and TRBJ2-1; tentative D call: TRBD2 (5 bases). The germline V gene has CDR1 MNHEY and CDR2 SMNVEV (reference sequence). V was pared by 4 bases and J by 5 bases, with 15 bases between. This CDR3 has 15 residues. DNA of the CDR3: TGTGCCAGCAGTTCGCCGGAGACTAACCACAATGAGCAGTTCTTC. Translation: CASSSPETNHNEQFF.

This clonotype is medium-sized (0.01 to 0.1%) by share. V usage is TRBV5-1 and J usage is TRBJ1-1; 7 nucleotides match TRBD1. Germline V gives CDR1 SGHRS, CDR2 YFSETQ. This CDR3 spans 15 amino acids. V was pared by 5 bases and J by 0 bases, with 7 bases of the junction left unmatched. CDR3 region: CASSEGATMNTEAFF. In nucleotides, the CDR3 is TGCGCCAGCAGTGAGGGGGCGACGATGAACACTGAAGCTTTCTTT.

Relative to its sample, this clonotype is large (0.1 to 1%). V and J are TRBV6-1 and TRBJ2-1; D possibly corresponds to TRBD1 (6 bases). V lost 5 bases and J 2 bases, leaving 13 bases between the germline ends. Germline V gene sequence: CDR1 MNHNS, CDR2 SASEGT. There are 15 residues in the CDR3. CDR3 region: CASSLRDTAYNEQFF. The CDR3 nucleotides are TGTGCCAGCAGTCTCCGGGACACCGCCTACAATGAGCAGTTCTTC.

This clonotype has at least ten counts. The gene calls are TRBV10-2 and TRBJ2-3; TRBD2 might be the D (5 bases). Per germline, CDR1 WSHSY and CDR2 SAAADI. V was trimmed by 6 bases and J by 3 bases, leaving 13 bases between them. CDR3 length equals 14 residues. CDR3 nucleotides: TGCGCCAGCAGCCCTAATGGCGGGACAGATACGCAGTATTTT. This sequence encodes CASSPNGGTDTQYF.